This is a list of T cell receptor beta chains from one sample in a study of CD4 T cells in relation to SARS-CoV-2 and coronaviruses. Their antigens remain unidentified. The repertoire was sequenced with immunoSEQ multiplex PCR; TCRdb's copy has only in-frame clones and lacks some. Found here are tens of thousands of clones, 68% of them singletons; the top ten hold around 19%. Sequenced material: CD4+ T cells from PBMCs, cultured in vitro. The origin of the receptors is a human donor in good health. CDR3s include the opening cysteine and the closing phenylalanine or tryptophan. Each record gives: J gene, V gene, clone size, D gene, CDR3 protein, CDR3 DNA. D genes are given only for firm matches. Clone sizes are given selectively: once, few, many, or a class where the clone is expanded.

TRBJ2-3	TRBV27	-	-	CASSFLSSTDTQYF	TGTGCCAGCAGTTTTCTCTCTAGCACAGATACGCAGTATTTT
TRBJ2-7	TRBV11-2	-	-	CASSLDGHEQYF	TGTGCCAGCAGCTTAGACGGCCACGAGCAGTACTTC
TRBJ2-2	TRBV30	-	TRBD2	CAWSPLAGAYGGTGELFF	TGTGCCTGGAGTCCCCTAGCGGGAGCCTACGGCGGCACCGGGGAGCTGTTTTTT
TRBJ2-1	TRBV5-1	once	TRBD2	CASSLEWRGGSNEQFF	TGCGCCAGCAGCTTGGAGTGGCGGGGGGGCTCTAATGAGCAGTTCTTC
TRBJ2-1	TRBV5-4	few	TRBD2	CASSYGTKSHNEQFF	TGTGCCAGCAGCTACGGGACTAAGTCCCACAATGAGCAGTTCTTC
TRBJ2-6	TRBV5-1	once	-	CASSSTTVSGANVLTF	TGCGCCAGCAGCTCCACTACCGTCTCTGGGGCCAACGTCCTGACTTTC
TRBJ2-5	TRBV5-5	-	TRBD2	CASSLGPGGGETQYF	TGTGCCAGCAGCTTGGGCCCGGGGGGGGGCGAGACCCAGTACTTC
TRBJ1-1	TRBV5-1	-	TRBD1	CASSLVQGAKNTEAFF	TGCGCCAGCAGCTTGGTCCAGGGGGCTAAGAACACTGAAGCTTTCTTT
TRBJ1-1	TRBV19	-	-	CASRLRFGRENTEAFF	TGTGCCAGTAGGCTAAGATTCGGACGGGAAAACACTGAAGCTTTCTTT
TRBJ1-2	TRBV4-3	-	-	CASSQEGTRGSYGYTF	TGCGCCAGCAGCCAAGAAGGGACTCGAGGTAGCTATGGCTACACCTTC
TRBJ2-1	TRBV30	-	-	CAWSAGSRNEQFF	TGTGCCTGGAGTGCGGGATCAAGAAATGAGCAGTTCTTC
TRBJ1-4	TRBV6-5	-	-	CASSYTGDTDSAF	TGTGCCAGCAGTTACACCGGGGACACTGATTCGGCTTTT
TRBJ1-3	TRBV10-3	few	-	CAISESREGGNTIYF	TGTGCCATCAGTGAGTCCCGCGAAGGTGGAAACACCATATATTTT
TRBJ2-3	TRBV18	-	-	CASSPIGGNRGGTDTQYF	TGTGCCAGCTCACCAATTGGAGGGAACAGGGGCGGAACAGATACGCAGTATTTT
TRBJ2-3	TRBV9	-	TRBD2	CASSVADSGTVSDTQYF	TGTGCCAGCAGCGTAGCCGACAGCGGGACCGTCTCAGATACGCAGTATTTT
TRBJ2-5	TRBV7-2	-	-	CASSLGLGYFRETQYF	TGTGCCAGCAGCTTAGGCCTCGGATATTTCAGAGAGACCCAGTACTTC
TRBJ2-3	TRBV5-1	-	TRBD1	CASSLPQQGVTDTQYF	TGCGCCAGCAGCCTCCCGCAACAGGGGGTCACAGATACGCAGTATTTT
TRBJ2-2	TRBV5-1	-	TRBD1	CASSLAGQGLGTGELFF	TGCGCCAGCAGCTTGGCCGGACAGGGGTTGGGGACCGGGGAGCTGTTTTTT
TRBJ2-1	TRBV5-4	-	TRBD2	CASSPDTGGYNEQFF	TGTGCCAGCAGCCCAGATACCGGGGGGTACAATGAGCAGTTCTTC
TRBJ1-2	TRBV3-1/TRBV3-2	-	-	CASSQGNRDYGYTF	TGTGCCAGCAGCCAAGGAAACAGGGACTATGGCTACACCTTC
TRBJ2-5	TRBV7-2	-	TRBD1	CASSLALGQTQETQYF	TGTGCCAGCAGCTTAGCGTTGGGACAGACTCAAGAGACCCAGTACTTC
TRBJ2-7	TRBV2	-	TRBD2	CASSPPGTSGFEQYF	TGTGCCAGCAGCCCCCCCGGGACTAGCGGGTTCGAGCAGTACTTC
TRBJ2-5	TRBV5-1	few	-	CASSLGVGGLQETQYF	TGCGCCAGCAGCTTGGGGGTTGGGGGTCTCCAAGAGACCCAGTACTTC
TRBJ2-5	TRBV19	-	-	CASSIPGVGEETQYF	TGTGCCAGTAGTATTCCGGGCGTAGGGGAAGAGACCCAGTACTTC
TRBJ2-3	TRBV4-1	-	-	CASSPVGLTGITDTQYF	TGCGCCAGCAGCCCCGTAGGTCTCACGGGAATCACAGATACGCAGTATTTT
TRBJ2-6	TRBV28	-	-	CASSLAGWTSGANVLTF	TGTGCCAGCAGTTTAGCGGGTTGGACCTCTGGGGCCAACGTCCTGACTTTC
TRBJ2-1	TRBV6-2/TRBV6-3	-	TRBD2	CASSPLAGVGEQFF	TGTGCCAGCAGCCCACTAGCGGGAGTAGGTGAGCAGTTCTTC
TRBJ2-1	TRBV4-1	once	TRBD2	CASSQAGGGGPRYNEQFF	TGCGCCAGCAGCCAAGCTGGGGGCGGGGGGCCTCGCTACAATGAGCAGTTCTTC